The sample holds a few counts of the clone carrying this TCR beta chain. The sample comes from a study of blood T cell repertoires in COVID-19. Unmatched junction bases numbered 4, after V lost 4 bases and J lost 4 bases. Germline-derived CDR1 and CDR2 are SGHRS and YFSETQ. This CDR3 is 14 amino acids long. Assay used: immunoSEQ multiplex PCR; TCRdb lists only in-frame clones, some missing. The data show about 91,000 clones, approximately 80% seen once. The chain carries TRBV5-1 and TRBJ1-2; TRBD1 aligns across 10 bases. The specimen was peripheral blood. This TCR derives from a man between 70 and 80 years old with acute or convalescent COVID-19. The CDR3, as DNA: TGCGCCAGCAGCGTGACAGGGGGCAGCTATGGCTACACCTTC. This codes for CASSVTGGSYGYTF.